The 16 T cell receptor beta chains below all came from one sample that was sequenced in a study of T cells expressing NK-cell markers. From the 5' RACE reads, TCRdb lists one entry per CDR3 protein and no DNA. The listing contains 500,000 to 600,000 distinct CDR3 sequences. The sample was blood T cells: a sorted CD56 or NKG2C T cell subset, CD4+ or CD8+ T cells, or bulk PBMC T cells (not recorded which). These receptors were taken from a man younger than 35 in good health.

The chain links TRBV6-5 to TRBJ2-5; the TCRdb call, TRBD1, lacks DNA for checking. The length of the CDR3 is 15 residues. Per germline, CDR1 MNHEY and CDR2 SVGAGI. The CDR3: CASSYVGDIRETQYF.

The genes are TRBV24-1 and TRBJ2-3. Germline V gene sequence: CDR1 KGHDR, CDR2 SFDVKD. The CDR3 runs to 13 residues. Here the CDR3 reads CATSDSGSDTQYF.

The chain recombines TRBV7-8 with TRBJ2-1; TCRdb returns TRBD1, unconfirmable since there is no DNA. Germline CDR1 reads SGHVS; CDR2 reads FQNEAQ. This CDR3 is built from 15 residues. This chain's CDR3 is CASSLRRGPIDEQFF.

The chain joins TRBV27 to TRBJ2-3. The CDR3 sequence is 15 residues long. CDR1 MNHEY and CDR2 SMNVEV come from the germline V gene (reference sequence). The CDR3 sequence: CASSYRRGSTDTQYF.

The chain carries TRBV15 and TRBJ2-1; TCRdb's assignment of TRBD2 cannot be checked, as there is no DNA. CDR3 length equals 15 residues. In germline, CDR1 is LNHNV, CDR2 YYDKDF (reference sequence). The chain's CDR3 is CATSRGASGTSEQFF.

The chain employs TRBV7-9 and TRBJ2-5. The germline gives CDR1 SEHNR, CDR2 FQNEAQ (reference sequence). The CDR3 loop spans 13 amino acids. CDR3: CASDPLYQETQYF.

The chain has TRBV29-1 and TRBJ2-1; TCRdb picks TRBD2, but there is no DNA to check that call. Per the germline V gene, CDR1 is SQVTM and CDR2 is ANQGSEA. CDR3 length: 13 residues. Here the CDR3 reads CSVSGLVDNEQFF.

The CDR3 sequence is CASIGQGNRWGNYEQYF. The gene calls are TRBV28 and TRBJ2-7; lacking DNA, the TRBD1 call made by TCRdb goes unchecked. This CDR3 comprises 17 residues. Looked up from germline, CDR1 is MDHEN and CDR2 is SYDVKM.

This sequence joins TRBV4-3 and TRBJ1-2; TCRdb proposes TRBD1, but this gene call is untestable without DNA. This CDR3 has 15 amino acids. From germline, CDR1 is LGHNA and CDR2 YSLEER. CDR3: CASSPGGGVSRGYTF.

The genes are TRBV7-9 and TRBJ2-1; TCRdb picks TRBD1, but there is no DNA to check that call. Germline values: CDR1 SEHNR, CDR2 FQNEAQ (reference sequence). The CDR3 runs 15 residues. Here the CDR3 reads CASSLVWQGYNEQFF.

The rearrangement links TRBV7-6 to TRBJ2-7; TCRdb's assignment of TRBD1 cannot be checked, as there is no DNA. This CDR3 contains 15 residues. The germline CDR1 and CDR2 sequences are SGHVS and FNYEAQ. CDR3 loop: CASSLADSWSYEQYF.

V gene TRBV5-1 combines with J gene TRBJ2-1; with no DNA, the TCRdb D assignment of TRBD2 cannot be verified. The CDR3 covers 13 residues. The germline gives CDR1 SGHRS, CDR2 YFSETQ. The CDR3 reads CASTRTSGYEQFF. Full variable domain (rest looked up from reference TRBV5-1 and TRBJ2-1): KAGVTQTPRYLIKTRGQQVTLSCSPISGHRSVSWYQQTPGQGLQFLFEYFSETQRNKGNFPGRFSGRQFSNSRSEMNVSTLELGDSALYLCASTRTSGYEQFFGPGTRLTVL.

This rearrangement joins TRBV27 to TRBJ2-7; without DNA, the TCRdb call of TRBD1 cannot be checked. The CDR3 spans 15 residues. The germline V gene has CDR1 MNHEY and CDR2 SMNVEV (reference sequence). The CDR3 sequence: CASSISGGALGEQYF.

The V call is TRBV30, the J call TRBJ1-1; TCRdb calls TRBD1, which cannot be checked without DNA. Per germline, CDR1 GTSNPN and CDR2 SVGIG (reference sequence). The CDR3 length is 14 residues. CDR3 amino acids: CAWSKPGHLPEAFF.

The chain carries TRBV2 and TRBJ1-1. The CDR3 contains 16 residues. From germline, CDR1 is SNHLY and CDR2 FYNNEI. CDR3 in amino acids: CASSSEVGSGYTEAFF.

The chain recombines TRBV7-2 with TRBJ2-1; TCRdb designates TRBD2, a call that cannot be tested without DNA. Germline V gene lookup returns CDR1 SGHTA and CDR2 FQGNSA. This CDR3 has 17 residues. CDR3 region: CASSLQPPSGGYNEQFF.